Each of the 7 T cell receptor beta chains below was sequenced from the same sample in a study of long-term antiretroviral therapy in people with HIV. An immunoSEQ assay, version v3.0, was performed at survey level. Repertoires were generated with immunoSEQ multiplex PCR, while TCRdb's copy carries only in-frame clones and drops some. The table records about 29,000 clones, 88% of them present only once. Here the sequenced sample was unsorted PBMCs, taken 0.5 years after starting antiretroviral therapy. All receptors derive from a woman younger than 35 with HIV.

The V call is TRBV6-5, the J call TRBJ2-2; D gene uncertain. V was shortened by 6 bases and J by 0 bases, with 5 bases between the two germline ends. Germline-derived CDR1 and CDR2 are MNHEY and SVGAGI. CDR3 size: 13 residues. The CDR3, as DNA: TGTGCCAGCAGCCTGGCGAACACCGGGGAGCTGTTTTTT. It codes for CASSLANTGELFF.

The rearrangement links TRBV28 to TRBJ2-7; 10 nucleotides align to TRBD2. Germline-derived CDR1 and CDR2 are MDHEN and SYDVKM. The CDR3 length is 15 residues. J lost 3 bases, V lost 4 bases, and 6 bases had no gene match. The CDR3 here is CASSSSSGRDYEQYF. The CDR3 nucleotides are TGTGCCAGCAGTTCCTCTAGCGGGAGAGACTACGAGCAGTACTTC. The entire variable domain, with the rest obtained from reference TRBV28 and TRBJ2-7, is as follows: DVKVTQSSRYLVKRTGEKVFLECVQDMDHENMFWYRQDPGLGLRLIYFSYDVKMKEKGDIPEGYSVSREKKERFSLILESASTNQTSMYLCASSSSSGRDYEQYFGPGTRLTVT.

This chain joins TRBV7-9 and TRBJ1-4, with D possibly matching TRBD1 (5 bases). V was trimmed by 5 bases and J by 4 bases, leaving 11 bases between them. The CDR3 is made up of 14 amino acids. Per the germline V gene, CDR1 is SEHNR and CDR2 is FQNEAQ (reference sequence). This CDR3 reads CASSPGPDNEKLFF. CDR3 nucleotides: TGTGCCAGCAGCCCGGGGCCAGATAATGAAAAACTGTTTTTT.

The chain is built from TRBV19 and TRBJ2-1; 7 positions match TRBD2. The junction had 1 base not matched to a gene; V was cut back by 1 base and J by 4 bases. Germline CDR1 LNHDA, CDR2 SQIVND (reference sequence). There are 14 residues in the CDR3. The CDR3 sequence: CASSIALAYNEQFF. CDR3 in DNA: TGTGCCAGTAGTATAGCACTAGCGTACAATGAGCAGTTCTTC.

The CDR3 region is CASNRAGAENTQYF. The CDR3 region has the DNA TGTGCCAGCAACCGGGCGGGAGCTGAGAATACGCAGTATTTT. This chain uses TRBV2 with TRBJ2-3, with 7 positions matching TRBD2. The CDR3 length is 14 residues. Germline V gene sequence: CDR1 SNHLY, CDR2 FYNNEI. V lost 7 bases to trimming and J lost 7 bases; unmatched junction nucleotides: 11.

The chain employs TRBV7-6 and TRBJ2-1; TRBD2 matches at 7 bases. J was trimmed by 3 bases and V by 3 bases; bases with no gene match: 5. Germline loops: CDR1 SGHVS, CDR2 FNYEAQ. This CDR3 is 15 amino acids long. CDR3: CASSFPSGNYNEQFF. The DNA of the CDR3 is TGTGCCAGCAGCTTCCCTAGCGGCAACTACAATGAGCAGTTCTTC.

The genes are TRBV7-9 and TRBJ2-1; D is ambiguous. The CDR3 totals 11 residues. Germline CDR1 reads SEHNR; CDR2 reads FQNEAQ (reference sequence). V dropped 2 bases and J dropped 10 bases, with 6 bases sitting between them. The chain's CDR3 is CASSLKAEQFF. As DNA, the CDR3 is TGTGCCAGCAGCTTAAAGGCAGAGCAGTTCTTC.